The 10 T cell receptor beta chains in this list originate from one sample, sequenced in a study of early T cells in non-severe SARS-CoV-2 infection. TCRdb used MiXCR to reprocess the 5' RACE reads, holding one entry per CDR3 protein. The sample lists fewer than 120,000 distinct CDR3 sequences, 10% to 15% occurring once. The sequencing here drew on whole blood, taken at baseline. These receptors originate from an adult who was a healthcare worker with PCR-confirmed SARS-CoV-2 infection or an uninfected control (not recorded which).

The rearrangement links TRBV3-1 to TRBJ2-3, with D perhaps given as TRBD1 or TRBD2 (5 bases each). The CDR3 is made up of 16 amino acids. Germline-derived CDR1 and CDR2 are LGHDT and YNNKEL (reference sequence). V lost 5 bases to trimming and J lost 4 bases, with 19 bases between them. This CDR3 is CASSIRGSGISDTQYF. CDR3 nucleotides: TGTGCCAGCAGCATACGGGGCTCGGGAATATCAGATACGCAGTATTTT.

Regarding this clonotype: This sequence may be a read error, since a much larger clone differs from it by one base. The chain recombines TRBV7-3 with TRBJ2-3, with 8 bases matching TRBD1. The CDR3 has 15 residues. Germline V gene sequence: CDR1 SGHTA, CDR2 FQGTGA. V was clipped by 5 bases and J by 6 bases; unmatched bases: 10. CDR3 nucleotide sequence: TGTGCCAGCAGCCGTACCGGGACAGGATGGGATACGCAGTATTTT. It encodes CASSRTGTGWDTQYF. The whole variable domain, remainder taken from reference TRBV7-3 and TRBJ2-3, is GAGVSQTPSNKVTEKGKYVELRCDPISGHTALYWYRQSLGQGPEFLIYFQGTGAADDSGLPNDRFFAVRPEGSVSTLKIQRTERGDSAVYLCASSRTGTGWDTQYFGPGTRLTVL.

This clonotype was found many times. The rearrangement joins TRBV19 to TRBJ1-6; no clear D gene. This CDR3 has 14 residues. CDR1 is LNHDA, CDR2 SQIVND, per germline (reference sequence). V was shortened by 3 bases and J by 9 bases, with 12 bases between the two germline ends. In nucleotides, the CDR3 is TGTGCCAGTAGTATTTCGGGATCCAGTTCACCCCTCCACTTT. Its translation is CASSISGSSSPLHF.

The chain uses TRBV28 and TRBJ2-7; weak D call: TRBD1 (6 bases). The V end was cut by 6 bases, the J end by 3 bases, with 15 bases between. This CDR3 contains 14 residues. Germline loops: CDR1 MDHEN, CDR2 SYDVKM. The CDR3 is CASRRATGFYEQYF. In DNA, the CDR3 is TGTGCCAGCAGGCGAGCGACAGGTTTCTACGAGCAGTACTTC.

J is TRBJ2-7 and V is TRBV3-1, with TRBD2 identical over 8 bases. The germline gives CDR1 LGHDT, CDR2 YNNKEL (reference sequence). Trimming removed 4 bases from V and 3 bases from J; junction bases left unmatched: 5. The CDR3 totals 14 residues. In nucleotides, the CDR3 is TGTGCCAGCAGCCCGGGACTAGATTACTACGAGCAGTACTTC. It is translated as CASSPGLDYYEQYF.

Ten or more counts support this clonotype. V is TRBV6-1 and J is TRBJ1-2, with TRBD1 identical over 10 bases. Germline-derived CDR1 and CDR2 are MNHNS and SASEGT. The junction had 3 bases not matched to a gene; V was cut back by 5 bases and J by 6 bases. CDR3 size: 13 residues. CDR3 region: CASSRQGADGYTF. The CDR3 nucleotides are TGTGCCAGCAGTCGACAGGGGGCGGATGGCTACACCTTC.

This clonotype was counted a few times. The V and J genes are TRBV4-1 and TRBJ2-7; the D is unclear. The CDR3 loop spans 14 amino acids. The V end was cut by 5 bases, the J end by 0 bases, with 11 bases between. In germline, CDR1 is MGHRA, CDR2 YSYEKL. This CDR3 reads CASSARSGSYEQYF. For the CDR3, the DNA is TGCGCCAGCAGCGCCCGGTCCGGCTCCTACGAGCAGTACTTC.

This clonotype was picked up a small number of times. V usage is TRBV20-1 and J usage is TRBJ1-1; TRBD1 might be the D (5 bases). Trimming pared 0 bases from V and 1 base from J, leaving 15 bases between. This CDR3 is 16 amino acids long. In germline, CDR1 is DFQATT, CDR2 SNEGSKA (reference sequence). The DNA for the CDR3 is TGCAGTGCTAGAGATATGGGAGGGGCCGGGAACACTGAAGCTTTCTTT. Its translation is CSARDMGGAGNTEAFF.

J is TRBJ2-6 and V is TRBV5-1; D unresolved. This CDR3 region has 16 residues. V lost 0 bases and J lost 0, with 7 bases in between. Germline values: CDR1 SGHRS, CDR2 YFSETQ. The CDR3 protein is CASSLDPISGANVLTF. CDR3 bases: TGCGCCAGCAGCTTGGATCCGATCTCTGGGGCCAACGTCCTGACTTTC.

This clonotype was recorded a few times. The chain combines TRBV5-4 with TRBJ2-7; 8 nucleotides align to TRBD1. The V gene end was trimmed by 4 bases and the J gene end by 5 bases; junction bases not matched to a gene: 8. CDR1 and CDR2 (germline): SGHNT, YYREEE (reference sequence). The CDR3 sequence is 14 residues long. This chain's CDR3 is CASSPRQGTNEQYF. CDR3 sequence (DNA): TGTGCCAGCAGCCCTCGACAGGGGACAAACGAGCAGTACTTC.